The 3 T cell receptor beta chains listed next were all sequenced from one sample in a study of early stage breast cancer tumors. TCRdb's copy holds only in-frame clones and misses some; the assay was immunoSEQ multiplex PCR. Among about 70,000 clones, 65% to 85% were seen once, and the ten largest hold 4.7%. The sample comprised blood. These receptors came from a person aged 35 to 50 with breast cancer.

The chain couples TRBV7-2 to TRBJ1-1, with D perhaps matching TRBD1 (5 bases). The CDR3 is 14 residues long. The germline gives CDR1 SGHTA, CDR2 FQGNSA. The V end lost 5 bases, the J end lost 0 bases, and 10 bases lay between the germline ends. As DNA, the CDR3 is TGTGCCAGCAGCACCAGGGACGTGAACACTGAAGCTTTCTTT. The encoded protein is CASSTRDVNTEAFF.

This clone was counted between two and nine times. The chain uses TRBV2 and TRBJ2-5, with D possibly matching TRBD2 (6 bases). The CDR3 has 13 amino acids. Germline lookup yields CDR1 SNHLY and CDR2 FYNNEI. V was cut by 6 bases and J by 5 bases, with 13 bases left in between. Here the CDR3 DNA reads TGTGCCAGCAGGGGGCGGGGAGGCGAGACCCAGTACTTC. Its translation is CASRGRGGETQYF. Supplemented by reference TRBV2 and TRBJ2-5, the full variable domain reads EPEVTQTPSHQVTQMGQEVILRCVPISNHLYFYWYRQILGQKVEFLVSFYNNEISEKSEIFDDQFSVERPDGSNFTLKIRSTKLEDSAMYFCASRGRGGETQYFGPGTRLLVL.

The V gene is TRBV15, the J gene TRBJ2-4; possible D gene TRBD2, 7 bases. The CDR3 sequence is 14 residues long. Trimming removed 4 bases from V and 8 bases from J, with 15 bases in between. Germline lookup yields CDR1 LNHNV and CDR2 YYDKDF (reference sequence). CDR3 sequence reads: CATSTLKGGDIQYF. CDR3 sequence (DNA): TGTGCCACCAGCACCCTCAAGGGGGGGGACATTCAGTACTTC.